Listed below are T cell receptor beta chains from one sample, sequenced in a study of blood T cell repertoires in COVID-19. Some clones are missing from TCRdb's copy, which holds only in-frame ones; the method was immunoSEQ multiplex PCR. The data contain approximately 320,000 clones, approximately 90% of them singletons. Sequenced input: PBMCs or T cells enriched from blood (not recorded which). The receptor set was obtained from a young woman who had recovered from COVID-19. Both conserved end residues are part of each CDR3. Fields, in order: V gene, J gene, D gene, clone size, CDR3 protein, CDR3 DNA. The D gene is left open where the match is weak. Some rows have no size entry. The others give once, few or many, or a class for an expanded clone.

v_gene: TRBV4-3; j_gene: TRBJ2-5; d_gene: TRBD1; abundance: .; CDR3aa: CASSREVGQDFSAQYF; CDR3nt: TGCGCCAGCAGCCGAGAAGTGGGACAGGACTTTTCGGCCCAGTACTTC
v_gene: TRBV27; j_gene: TRBJ1-2; d_gene: .; abundance: .; CDR3aa: CASSSTAQGGGYTF; CDR3nt: TGTGCCAGCAGTTCGACAGCCCAAGGGGGTGGCTACACCTTC
v_gene: TRBV2; j_gene: TRBJ1-1; d_gene: TRBD1; abundance: .; CDR3aa: CASSVLGPGGLLNTEAFF; CDR3nt: TGTGCCAGCAGTGTCCTGGGGCCAGGGGGGCTCTTAAACACTGAAGCTTTCTTT
v_gene: TRBV24-1; j_gene: TRBJ2-5; d_gene: .; abundance: once; CDR3aa: CATSDLRGPAQETQYF; CDR3nt: TGTGCCACCAGTGATTTACGGGGTCCTGCCCAAGAGACCCAGTACTTC
v_gene: TRBV14; j_gene: TRBJ2-3; d_gene: .; abundance: once; CDR3aa: CASSQDGTRRDTQYF; CDR3nt: TGTGCCAGCAGCCAAGATGGGACAAGGCGGGATACGCAGTATTTT
v_gene: TRBV6-2/TRBV6-3; j_gene: TRBJ2-1; d_gene: .; abundance: .; CDR3aa: CASSYGPFVRGGYNEQFF; CDR3nt: TGTGCCAGCAGTTACGGACCCTTTGTCCGGGGAGGTTACAATGAGCAGTTCTTC
v_gene: TRBV10-2; j_gene: TRBJ2-7; d_gene: TRBD2; abundance: .; CDR3aa: CASGTSGGYEQYF; CDR3nt: TGCGCCAGCGGGACTAGCGGGGGATACGAGCAGTACTTC
v_gene: TRBV28; j_gene: TRBJ2-3; d_gene: .; abundance: .; CDR3aa: CAGIRQGSRDGTDTQYF; CDR3nt: TGTGCCGGGATACGGCAGGGGAGTCGCGACGGCACAGATACGCAGTATTTT
v_gene: TRBV2; j_gene: TRBJ1-5; d_gene: TRBD1; abundance: .; CDR3aa: CASMGQGNQPQHF; CDR3nt: TGTGCCAGCATGGGACAGGGCAATCAGCCCCAGCATTTT
v_gene: TRBV28; j_gene: TRBJ2-7; d_gene: TRBD1; abundance: .; CDR3aa: CASRTGGSYEQYF; CDR3nt: TGTGCCAGCAGGACAGGGGGCTCCTACGAGCAGTACTTC
v_gene: TRBV7-6; j_gene: TRBJ2-1; d_gene: .; abundance: .; CDR3aa: CASSLVTANSYNEQFF; CDR3nt: TGTGCCAGCAGCTTAGTGACAGCCAACTCCTACAATGAGCAGTTCTTC
v_gene: TRBV15; j_gene: TRBJ2-6; d_gene: TRBD1; abundance: once; CDR3aa: CATSSPTGAGANVLTF; CDR3nt: TGTGCCACCAGCAGCCCCACAGGGGCTGGGGCCAACGTCCTGACTTTC
v_gene: TRBV11-2; j_gene: TRBJ2-4; d_gene: TRBD1; abundance: .; CDR3aa: CASSLGWGQPGPRNIQYF; CDR3nt: TGTGCCAGCAGCTTGGGTTGGGGACAGCCCGGCCCCCGGAACATTCAGTACTTC
v_gene: TRBV5-6; j_gene: TRBJ2-3; d_gene: TRBD2; abundance: .; CDR3aa: CASGGLAGSSDTQYF; CDR3nt: TGTGCCAGCGGGGGACTAGCGGGGTCCTCGGATACGCAGTATTTT
v_gene: TRBV29-1; j_gene: TRBJ2-1; d_gene: .; abundance: .; CDR3aa: CSARNNNEQFF; CDR3nt: TGCAGCGCCCGAAACAACAATGAGCAGTTCTTC
v_gene: TRBV19; j_gene: TRBJ2-7; d_gene: TRBD1; abundance: .; CDR3aa: CASRPGQGHEQYF; CDR3nt: TGTGCCAGCAGACCGGGACAGGGTCACGAGCAGTACTTC
v_gene: TRBV6-5; j_gene: TRBJ2-7; d_gene: .; abundance: .; CDR3aa: CASSRDARVSYEQYF; CDR3nt: TGTGCCAGCAGTCGAGACGCCAGGGTGTCCTACGAGCAGTACTTC
v_gene: TRBV28; j_gene: TRBJ2-7; d_gene: .; abundance: few; CDR3aa: CASSQQTDSYEQYF; CDR3nt: TGTGCCAGCAGTCAGCAGACAGACTCCTACGAGCAGTACTTC
v_gene: TRBV28; j_gene: TRBJ2-1; d_gene: TRBD1; abundance: .; CDR3aa: CASYSRGKGNEQFF; CDR3nt: TGTGCCAGTTACTCCAGGGGGAAGGGCAATGAGCAGTTCTTC
v_gene: TRBV5-5; j_gene: TRBJ2-2; d_gene: .; abundance: .; CDR3aa: CASSPLAAQNTGELFF; CDR3nt: TGTGCCAGCAGCCCCTTGGCGGCCCAAAACACCGGGGAGCTGTTTTTT
v_gene: TRBV7-8; j_gene: TRBJ1-3; d_gene: .; abundance: .; CDR3aa: CASSLVSDSGNTIYF; CDR3nt: TGTGCCAGCAGCTTAGTATCAGACTCTGGAAACACCATATATTTT
v_gene: TRBV6-4; j_gene: TRBJ2-3; d_gene: TRBD2; abundance: .; CDR3aa: CASRASGASTDTQYF; CDR3nt: TGTGCCAGCAGGGCTAGCGGGGCCAGCACAGATACGCAGTATTTT
v_gene: TRBV9; j_gene: TRBJ1-2; d_gene: TRBD1; abundance: .; CDR3aa: CASSAGGRHGYTF; CDR3nt: TGTGCCAGCAGCGCAGGGGGGCGCCATGGCTACACCTTC
v_gene: TRBV27; j_gene: TRBJ1-4; d_gene: TRBD1; abundance: .; CDR3aa: CASSSTGGGEKLFF; CDR3nt: TGTGCCAGCAGTTCGACAGGGGGGGGTGAAAAACTGTTTTTT
v_gene: TRBV4-2; j_gene: TRBJ2-5; d_gene: .; abundance: .; CDR3aa: CASSLDTETQYF; CDR3nt: TGTGCCAGCAGCCTCGACACAGAGACCCAGTACTTC
v_gene: TRBV7-2; j_gene: TRBJ2-3; d_gene: .; abundance: .; CDR3aa: CASSEQAPGASTDTQYF; CDR3nt: TGTGCCAGCAGCGAACAAGCGCCGGGAGCTAGCACAGATACGCAGTATTTT
v_gene: TRBV6-2/TRBV6-3; j_gene: TRBJ2-5; d_gene: .; abundance: .; CDR3aa: CASSSTQETQYF; CDR3nt: TGTGCCAGCAGTTCTACCCAAGAGACCCAGTACTTC
v_gene: TRBV28; j_gene: TRBJ1-5; d_gene: .; abundance: .; CDR3aa: CASSPGSAGEPQHF; CDR3nt: TGTGCCAGCAGTCCCGGGTCGGCCGGGGAGCCCCAGCATTTT
v_gene: TRBV28; j_gene: TRBJ1-5; d_gene: .; abundance: .; CDR3aa: CASSLSQGGGQPQHF; CDR3nt: TGTGCCAGCAGTTTGTCACAGGGCGGGGGTCAGCCCCAGCATTTT
v_gene: TRBV6-1; j_gene: TRBJ1-5; d_gene: .; abundance: once; CDR3aa: CASSVIQGSLRAYNQPQHF; CDR3nt: TGTGCCAGCAGTGTCATTCAGGGGTCACTGCGAGCCTATAATCAGCCCCAGCATTTT
v_gene: TRBV5-1; j_gene: TRBJ2-3; d_gene: .; abundance: .; CDR3aa: CASRQLSAGTDTQYF; CDR3nt: TGCGCCAGCAGACAACTTTCAGCGGGCACAGATACGCAGTATTTT
v_gene: TRBV28; j_gene: TRBJ1-2; d_gene: .; abundance: .; CDR3aa: CASSQKPEGSYGYTF; CDR3nt: TGTGCCAGCAGCCAAAAACCGGAGGGGTCCTATGGCTACACCTTC
v_gene: TRBV28; j_gene: TRBJ1-2; d_gene: .; abundance: .; CDR3aa: CASSLTAANSYGYTF; CDR3nt: TGTGCCAGCAGTTTAACAGCAGCAAATTCCTATGGCTACACCTTC
v_gene: TRBV18; j_gene: TRBJ1-5; d_gene: TRBD1; abundance: .; CDR3aa: CASSPPSGGQPQHF; CDR3nt: TGTGCCAGCTCACCACCGTCAGGGGGTCAGCCCCAGCATTTT
v_gene: TRBV24-1; j_gene: TRBJ2-6; d_gene: .; abundance: .; CDR3aa: CATSDSSGVWGGANVLTF; CDR3nt: TGTGCCACCAGTGATTCCTCAGGGGTTTGGGGTGGGGCCAACGTCCTGACTTTC
v_gene: TRBV5-8; j_gene: TRBJ1-4; d_gene: .; abundance: .; CDR3aa: CASRSRGDEKLFF; CDR3nt: TGTGCCAGCAGATCGCGGGGGGATGAAAAACTGTTTTTT
v_gene: TRBV5-1; j_gene: TRBJ2-2; d_gene: .; abundance: .; CDR3aa: CASSWGQMNTGELFF; CDR3nt: TGCGCCAGCAGCTGGGGACAAATGAACACCGGGGAGCTGTTTTTT
v_gene: TRBV6-2/TRBV6-3; j_gene: TRBJ1-5; d_gene: .; abundance: .; CDR3aa: CASSYIAFDQPQHF; CDR3nt: TGTGCCAGCAGTTACATCGCGTTCGATCAGCCCCAGCATTTT
v_gene: TRBV7-8; j_gene: TRBJ2-5; d_gene: .; abundance: .; CDR3aa: CASSRGGEETQYF; CDR3nt: TGTGCCAGCAGTCGAGGGGGAGAAGAGACCCAGTACTTC
v_gene: TRBV28; j_gene: TRBJ1-1; d_gene: .; abundance: .; CDR3aa: CASSPHSRPSNTEAFF; CDR3nt: TGTGCCAGCAGCCCCCATTCTAGACCATCGAACACTGAAGCTTTCTTT
v_gene: TRBV20-1; j_gene: TRBJ1-2; d_gene: .; abundance: .; CDR3aa: CSAYGNYGYTF; CDR3nt: TGCAGTGCGTACGGGAACTATGGCTACACCTTC
v_gene: TRBV11-3; j_gene: TRBJ1-1; d_gene: .; abundance: .; CDR3aa: CASSSTGLTEAFF; CDR3nt: TGTGCCAGCAGCTCGACAGGACTTACTGAAGCTTTCTTT
v_gene: TRBV14; j_gene: TRBJ2-1; d_gene: .; abundance: .; CDR3aa: CASSRQYNEQFF; CDR3nt: TGTGCCAGCAGCCGACAGTACAATGAGCAGTTCTTC
v_gene: TRBV7-9; j_gene: TRBJ1-2; d_gene: .; abundance: .; CDR3aa: CASYWGGDGYTF; CDR3nt: TGTGCCAGCTATTGGGGGGGAGATGGCTACACCTTC
v_gene: TRBV25-1; j_gene: TRBJ2-3; d_gene: .; abundance: .; CDR3aa: CASSESGRGADTQYF; CDR3nt: TGTGCCAGCAGTGAATCCGGCAGGGGGGCAGATACGCAGTATTTT